This paragraph reports one TCR beta chain. Its antigen is not known. The CDR3 has 14 amino acids. Germline V gene sequence: CDR1 SGHNT, CDR2 YYREEE (reference sequence). Trimming cost V 5 bases and J 5 bases; bases outside gene matches: 6. Of the isolated RNA, all was reverse transcribed, and so the sequenced material was expressed TCRB transcripts. There were approximately 3.7 million reads on average in the naive, central memory and regulatory T cell samples. The data were produced by immunoSEQ multiplex PCR, yet TCRdb's version contains in-frame clones alone and is incomplete. This sample has a few hundred thousand clones, with over 9.5% found just once. The sample originates from a study of beta chain features in type 1 diabetes. Turning to the study itself: On cell yields, gender and age, patients and healthy donors were similar. Study-wide findings and caveats: Cells expressing TCR highly could be over-represented by cDNA sequencing.

Input material: naive CD4+ T cells from blood. The source of this sequence is a man aged 18 to 29 in good health. The chain uses TRBV5-4 and TRBJ2-5, with 10 nucleotides matching TRBD2. CDR3 in DNA: TGTGCCAGCAGGTTAGCGGGAGGCAGGGAGACCCAGTACTTC. This gives the protein CASRLAGGRETQYF.